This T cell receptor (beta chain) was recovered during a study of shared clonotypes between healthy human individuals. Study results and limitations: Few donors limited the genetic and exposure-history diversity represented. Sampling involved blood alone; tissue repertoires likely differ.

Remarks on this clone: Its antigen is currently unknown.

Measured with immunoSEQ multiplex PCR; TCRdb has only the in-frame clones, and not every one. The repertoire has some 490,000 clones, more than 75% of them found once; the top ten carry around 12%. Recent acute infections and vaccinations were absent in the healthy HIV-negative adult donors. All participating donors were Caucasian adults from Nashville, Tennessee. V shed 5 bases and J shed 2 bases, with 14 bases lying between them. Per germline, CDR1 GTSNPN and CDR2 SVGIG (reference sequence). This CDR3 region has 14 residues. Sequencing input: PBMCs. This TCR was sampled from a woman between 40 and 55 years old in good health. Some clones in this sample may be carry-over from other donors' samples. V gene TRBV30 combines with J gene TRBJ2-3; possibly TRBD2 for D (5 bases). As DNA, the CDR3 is TGTGCCTGGTGCGAGAAGCGGTTCACAGATACGCAGTATTTT. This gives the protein CAWCEKRFTDTQYF. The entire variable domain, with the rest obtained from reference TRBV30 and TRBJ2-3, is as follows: SQTIHQWPATLVQPVGSPLSLECTVEGTSNPNLYWYRQAAGRGLQLLFYSVGIGQISSEVPQNLSASRPQDRQFILSSKKLLLSDSGFYLCAWCEKRFTDTQYFGPGTRLTVL.